These 21 T cell receptor beta chains were sequenced from one sample in a study of shared clonotypes between healthy human individuals. The assay was immunoSEQ multiplex PCR, and TCRdb's table has in-frame clones only and misses some. Of under 2,500,000 clones in the sample, approximately 94% were seen once. Sequences were obtained from naive CD4+ T cells sorted from blood. Subset of the sample: CD45RA+ positively selected. The receptor source for this set is a man in his late teens or twenties in good health.

This clone was detected only once. This sample includes further DNA sequences coding for the same CDR3. DNA for the CDR3: TGTGCCTGGAGTGTATTGAGGGCAGATACGCAGTATTTT. It yields the protein CAWSVLRADTQYF. The gene calls are TRBV30 and TRBJ2-3; a weak D match, TRBD2 (5 bases). CDR3 size: 13 residues. The germline V gene has CDR1 GTSNPN and CDR2 SVGIG (reference sequence). Trimming removed 0 bases from V and 4 bases from J, with 8 bases in between. The full variable domain, its missing parts supplied by reference TRBV30 and TRBJ2-3, is SQTIHQWPATLVQPVGSPLSLECTVEGTSNPNLYWYRQAAGRGLQLLFYSVGIGQISSEVPQNLSASRPQDRQFILSSKKLLLSDSGFYLCAWSVLRADTQYFGPGTRLTVL.

The J gene is TRBJ1-5, the V gene TRBV6-5; the D is unclear. The CDR3 length is 13 residues. Germline V gives CDR1 MNHEY, CDR2 SVGAGI. Trimming removed 6 bases from V and 4 bases from J, with 10 bases in between. DNA for the CDR3: TGTGCCAGCAGGCGGACCCCAAATCAGCCCCAGCATTTT. Protein sequence: CASRRTPNQPQHF.

The chain links TRBV7-9 to TRBJ2-5; TRBD1 matches at 7 bases. The CDR3 is 12 residues long. The V gene's germline CDR1 is SEHNR and CDR2 FQNEAQ (reference sequence). The ends lost 8 bases at V and 1 base at J; junction bases unmatched: 1. CDR3 DNA: TGTGCCAGCCGGGACAGCCAAGAGACCCAGTACTTC. Amino acids: CASRDSQETQYF.

This chain uses TRBV11-2 with TRBJ2-5; 11 nucleotides line up with TRBD2. J lost 5 bases, V lost 1 base, and 12 bases had no gene match. The CDR3 consists of 18 residues. Looked up from germline, CDR1 is SGHAT and CDR2 is FQNNGV. This CDR3 reads CASSLVGSGRGPRETQYF. Written as DNA, the CDR3 is TGTGCCAGCAGCTTAGTGGGTAGCGGGAGGGGCCCTAGGGAGACCCAGTACTTC.

V gene TRBV18 combines with J gene TRBJ1-3; D gene unclear. Trimming shortened V by 2 bases and J by 0 bases, and 11 bases separated the two germline ends. Germline V CDR1 and CDR2: KGHSH, LQKENI. CDR3 size: 16 residues. The CDR3 bases are TGTGCCAGCTCACCAGGGCACGGCGCCTCTGGAAACACCATATATTTT. Translated, it gives CASSPGHGASGNTIYF.

The chain uses TRBV5-1 and TRBJ2-3; D tentatively reads TRBD1 or TRBD2 (5 bases each). The CDR3 has 14 residues. Trimming removed 5 bases from V and 4 bases from J, with 14 bases in between. CDR1 is SGHRS and CDR2 is YFSETQ in the germline V gene. Written as DNA, the CDR3 is TGCGCCAGCAGTAGCCTCCCGGGGCCAGATACGCAGTATTTT. Translated: CASSSLPGPDTQYF.

Worth noting for this clone: The same CDR3 can be traced to other DNA sequences in this sample. The chain joins TRBV14 to TRBJ1-2; 8 bases are a match to TRBD1. Germline values: CDR1 SGHDN, CDR2 FVKESK. The ends lost 4 bases at V and 3 bases at J; junction bases unmatched: 4. The CDR3 totals 14 residues. Here the CDR3 reads CASSPQGADYGYTF. In DNA form, the CDR3 reads TGTGCCAGCAGCCCCCAGGGGGCTGACTATGGCTACACCTTC.

This chain links TRBV5-8 with TRBJ1-1, with D hard to call. This CDR3 contains 14 residues. From germline, CDR1 is SGHTS and CDR2 YDEGEE. V lost 1 base and J 4 bases, leaving 11 bases between the germline ends. CDR3 sequence (DNA): TGTGCCAGCAGCTTGACCCTATTCTCCACTGAAGCTTTCTTT. Translated: CASSLTLFSTEAFF.

This chain links TRBV19 with TRBJ2-3; D tentatively reads TRBD1 or TRBD2 (5 bases each). CDR3 length equals 14 residues. From germline, CDR1 is LNHDA and CDR2 SQIVND (reference sequence). V lost 6 bases to trimming and J lost 6 bases, with 16 bases between them. The CDR3 loop is CASRRLGEGDTQYF. The CDR3 DNA is TGTGCCAGTAGGCGGTTGGGGGAAGGTGATACGCAGTATTTT.

The rearrangement uses TRBV18 and TRBJ1-1; tentative D call: TRBD1 (6 bases). This CDR3 has 16 residues. Trimming cost V 5 bases and J 11 bases, with 27 bases left between them. From germline, CDR1 is KGHSH and CDR2 LQKENI. CDR3 residues: CASSFETGQINQAAFF. In DNA form, the CDR3 reads TGTGCCAGCTCATTTGAGACAGGACAAATTAACCAAGCGGCTTTCTTT.

The chain recombines TRBV11-2 with TRBJ2-7, with 8 bases lining up with TRBD2. Germline assignment: CDR1 SGHAT and CDR2 FQNNGV. The ends lost 5 bases at V and 2 bases at J; junction bases unmatched: 11. The CDR3 is 16 amino acids. This CDR3 is CASSPGGQRNPYEQYF. The CDR3 DNA is TGTGCCAGCAGCCCGGGGGGGCAACGGAACCCCTACGAGCAGTACTTC.

The V gene is TRBV28, the J gene TRBJ2-7; perhaps TRBD1 as D (6 bases). The CDR3 contains 12 residues. Trimming shortened V by 5 bases and J by 6 bases, and 11 bases separated the two germline ends. The germline CDR1 and CDR2 sequences are MDHEN and SYDVKM. The CDR3 DNA follows: TGTGCCAGCAGTAGGGGGACCCTCGAGCAGTACTTC. Protein product: CASSRGTLEQYF.

The chain uses TRBV6-6 and TRBJ2-4, with 12 bases identical to TRBD1. The V and J ends lost 6 bases and 6 bases, in that order; junction bases with no gene match: 9. The germline V gene encodes CDR1 MNHNY and CDR2 SVGAGI (reference sequence). This CDR3 is 16 amino acids long. The CDR3 sequence is CASSAPGQGAINIQYF. CDR3 DNA: TGTGCCAGCAGCGCACCGGGACAGGGGGCGATAAACATTCAGTACTTC.

The CDR3 spells CASSYNRGRTGELFF. CDR3 nucleotides: TGTGCCAGCAGCTATAACAGGGGGCGCACCGGGGAGCTGTTTTTT. The J gene is TRBJ2-2, the V gene TRBV6-5; 9 bases fit TRBD1. V was clipped by 6 bases and J by 4 bases; unmatched bases: 6. Germline V gene data show CDR1 as MNHEY and CDR2 as SVGAGI. This CDR3 has 15 amino acids.

The chain recombines TRBV11-1 with TRBJ2-5; D not resolved. This CDR3 spans 14 amino acids. The germline gives CDR1 SGHAT, CDR2 FQDESV (reference sequence). V lost 3 bases and J lost 5, with 13 bases in between. The CDR3 DNA sequence: TGTGCCAGCAGCTTTCATCTGGCCCAGGAGACCCAGTACTTC. Encoded protein: CASSFHLAQETQYF.

V usage is TRBV2 and J usage is TRBJ2-6; D remains unclear. The ends were cut back, 3 bases at V and 1 base at J, with 10 bases in the middle. Germline values: CDR1 SNHLY, CDR2 FYNNEI. There are 16 residues in the CDR3. The CDR3 DNA reads TGTGCCAGCAGTGAGTCGTTGGGTTCTGGGGCCAACGTCCTGACTTTC. It specifies CASSESLGSGANVLTF.

Concerning this clone itself: Other DNA variants within this sample encode the same CDR3. The chain has TRBV5-4 and TRBJ2-1; 7 bases are shared with TRBD1. CDR1 and CDR2 (germline): SGHNT, YYREEE (reference sequence). With V trimmed by 0 bases and J by 4 bases, 4 bases remained unmatched. The CDR3 length is 15 residues. The CDR3 sequence is CASSLGQGRYNEQFF. In DNA, the CDR3 is TGTGCCAGCAGCTTGGGACAGGGCCGTTACAATGAGCAGTTCTTC.

With regard to this clone: Other DNA sequences in this sample translate to the same CDR3. This chain joins TRBV29-1 and TRBJ2-7; 10 bases map to TRBD1. This CDR3 is built from 11 residues. CDR1 SQVTM and CDR2 ANQGSEA come from the germline V gene. After removal of 6 bases from V and 4 bases from J, the junction contained 0 bases not matched to a gene. The CDR3 DNA follows: TGCAGCGTGGACAGGGGGTACGAGCAGTACTTC. Residues: CSVDRGYEQYF.

This rearrangement joins TRBV30 to TRBJ1-4; D possibly corresponds to TRBD1 (5 bases). This CDR3 is 14 amino acids long. Deletions cut 6 bases from V and 0 bases from J, with 11 bases between. The germline gives CDR1 GTSNPN, CDR2 SVGIG (reference sequence). CDR3 residues: CACTGSPTNEKLFF. The CDR3, as DNA: TGTGCCTGTACAGGATCCCCAACTAATGAAAAACTGTTTTTT.

The rearrangement uses TRBV11-2 and TRBJ2-7, with TRBD2 identical over 7 bases. Unmatched junction bases numbered 6, after V lost 0 bases and J lost 1 base. Germline values: CDR1 SGHAT, CDR2 FQNNGV. The CDR3 covers 16 residues. This CDR3 is CASSLDWDYRSYEQYF. In nucleotides, the CDR3 is TGTGCCAGCAGCTTAGATTGGGACTACCGGTCCTACGAGCAGTACTTC. Full variable domain (missing parts from reference TRBV11-2 and TRBJ2-7): EAGVAQSPRYKIIEKRQSVAFWCNPISGHATLYWYQQILGQGPKLLIQFQNNGVVDDSQLPKDRFSAERLKGVDSTLKIQPAKLEDSAVYLCASSLDWDYRSYEQYFGPGTRLTVT.

Of note for this clone: This specimen includes other DNA sequences encoding the same CDR3. V gene TRBV18 combines with J gene TRBJ2-5; no reliable D call. V was shortened by 2 bases and J by 2 bases, with 6 bases between the two germline ends. The CDR3 contains 13 residues. CDR1 is KGHSH, CDR2 LQKENI, per germline. The chain's CDR3 is CASSPGQQETQYF. The DNA of the CDR3 is TGTGCCAGCTCACCAGGCCAGCAAGAGACCCAGTACTTC.